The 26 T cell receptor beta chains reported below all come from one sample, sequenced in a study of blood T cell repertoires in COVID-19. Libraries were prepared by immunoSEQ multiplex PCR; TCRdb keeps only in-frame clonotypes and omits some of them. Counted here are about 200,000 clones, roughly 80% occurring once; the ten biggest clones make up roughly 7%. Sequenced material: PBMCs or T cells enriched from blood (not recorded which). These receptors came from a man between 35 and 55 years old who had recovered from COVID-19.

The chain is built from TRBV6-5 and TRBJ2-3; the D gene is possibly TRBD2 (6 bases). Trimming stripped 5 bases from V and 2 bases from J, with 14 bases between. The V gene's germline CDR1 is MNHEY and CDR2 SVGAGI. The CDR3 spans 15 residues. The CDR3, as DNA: TGTGCCAGCAGTCGACTAGATCCGGTCACAGATACGCAGTATTTT. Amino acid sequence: CASSRLDPVTDTQYF.

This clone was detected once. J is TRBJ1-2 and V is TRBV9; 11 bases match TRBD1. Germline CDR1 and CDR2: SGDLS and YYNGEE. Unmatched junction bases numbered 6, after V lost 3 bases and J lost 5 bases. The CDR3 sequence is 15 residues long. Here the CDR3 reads CASSAGRDRGYGYTF. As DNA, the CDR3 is TGTGCCAGCAGCGCCGGCCGGGACAGGGGGTATGGCTACACCTTC.

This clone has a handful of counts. CDR3 nucleotides: TGCGCCAGCAGGGACAGGCCTCTTGAGGGCGGCTACACCTTC. This translates into CASRDRPLEGGYTF. The chain uses TRBV5-1 and TRBJ1-2; TRBD1 matches at 7 bases. Trimming removed 5 bases from V and 8 bases from J; junction bases left unmatched: 12. CDR1 and CDR2 from the germline V gene are SGHRS and YFSETQ. The CDR3 sequence is 14 residues long.

CDR3 DNA: TGTGCCAGGATAGGACAGGGGGACACTCTCGAGCAGTACTTC. It specifies CARIGQGDTLEQYF. V gene TRBV7-4 combines with J gene TRBJ2-7, with TRBD1 identical over 10 bases. The CDR3 is 14 residues long. The ends lost 9 bases at V and 6 bases at J; junction bases unmatched: 11. Germline CDR1 is SGHVT and CDR2 is SQSDAQ. Together with reference TRBV7-4 and TRBJ2-7, the CDR3 gives the full variable domain: GAGVSQSPRYKVAKRGRDVALRCDSISGHVTLYWYRQTLGQGSEVLTYSQSDAQRDKSGRPSGRFSAERPERSVSTLKIQRTEQGDSAVYLCARIGQGDTLEQYFGPGTRLTVT.

CDR3 sequence reads: CASSRQGAEKLFF. The CDR3 DNA reads as TGTGCCAGCAGTCGACAGGGGGCGGAAAAACTGTTTTTT. The J gene is TRBJ1-4, the V gene TRBV12-3 or TRBV12-4; 10 bases match TRBD1. The CDR3 has 13 residues. With V trimmed by 5 bases and J by 8 bases, 2 bases remained unmatched.

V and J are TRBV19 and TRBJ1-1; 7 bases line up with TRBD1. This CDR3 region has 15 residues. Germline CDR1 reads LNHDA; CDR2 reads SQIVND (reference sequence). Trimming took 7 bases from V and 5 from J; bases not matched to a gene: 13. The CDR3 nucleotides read TGTGCCAGTACCCCCCCGAGGGGGCTTTTGACTGAAGCTTTCTTT. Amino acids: CASTPPRGLLTEAFF.

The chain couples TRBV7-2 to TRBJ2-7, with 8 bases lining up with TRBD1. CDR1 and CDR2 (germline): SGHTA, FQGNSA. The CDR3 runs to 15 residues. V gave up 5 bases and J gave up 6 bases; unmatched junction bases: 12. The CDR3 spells CASSARTGLVGEQYF. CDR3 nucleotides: TGTGCCAGCAGCGCTAGGACAGGGTTAGTGGGCGAGCAGTACTTC.

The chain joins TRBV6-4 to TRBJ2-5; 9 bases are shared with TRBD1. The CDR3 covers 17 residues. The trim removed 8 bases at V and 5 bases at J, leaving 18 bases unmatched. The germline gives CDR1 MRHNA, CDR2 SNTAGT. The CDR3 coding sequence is TGTGCCAGCTATTGGATTTTTACAGGGGGCTTTTGGGAGACCCAGTACTTC. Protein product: CASYWIFTGGFWETQYF.

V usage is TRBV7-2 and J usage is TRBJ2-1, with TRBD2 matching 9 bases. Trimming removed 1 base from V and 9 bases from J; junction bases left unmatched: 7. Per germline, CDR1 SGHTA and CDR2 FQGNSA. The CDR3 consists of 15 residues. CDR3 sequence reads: CASSLVGGGAREQFF. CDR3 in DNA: TGTGCCAGCAGCTTAGTTGGCGGGGGGGCCCGTGAGCAGTTCTTC.

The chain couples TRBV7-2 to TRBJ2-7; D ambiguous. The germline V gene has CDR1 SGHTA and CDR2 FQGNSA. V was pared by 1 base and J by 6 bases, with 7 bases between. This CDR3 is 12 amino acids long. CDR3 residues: CASSLDSTEQYF. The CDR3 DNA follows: TGTGCCAGCAGCTTAGACAGTACCGAGCAGTACTTC.

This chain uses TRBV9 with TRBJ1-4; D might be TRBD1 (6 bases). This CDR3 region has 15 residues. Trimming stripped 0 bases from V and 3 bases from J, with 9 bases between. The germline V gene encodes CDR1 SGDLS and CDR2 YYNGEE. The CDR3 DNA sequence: TGTGCCAGCAGCGTAGCGCGACAGGCTAATGAAAAACTGTTTTTT. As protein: CASSVARQANEKLFF.

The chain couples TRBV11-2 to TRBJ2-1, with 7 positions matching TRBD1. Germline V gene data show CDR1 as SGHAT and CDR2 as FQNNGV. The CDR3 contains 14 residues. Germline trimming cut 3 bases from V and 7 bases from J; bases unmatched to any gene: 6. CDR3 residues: CASSLGRDSNEQFF. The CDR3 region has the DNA TGTGCCAGCAGCTTGGGTCGGGACAGTAATGAGCAGTTCTTC. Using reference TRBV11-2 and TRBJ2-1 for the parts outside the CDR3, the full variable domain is EAGVAQSPRYKIIEKRQSVAFWCNPISGHATLYWYQQILGQGPKLLIQFQNNGVVDDSQLPKDRFSAERLKGVDSTLKIQPAKLEDSAVYLCASSLGRDSNEQFFGPGTRLTVL.

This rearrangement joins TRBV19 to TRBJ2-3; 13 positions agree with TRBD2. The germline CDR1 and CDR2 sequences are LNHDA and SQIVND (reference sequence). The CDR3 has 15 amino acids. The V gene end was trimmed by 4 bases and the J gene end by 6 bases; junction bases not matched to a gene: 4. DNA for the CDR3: TGTGCCAGTAGTAAACTAGCGGGGGGGTTCGATACGCAGTATTTT. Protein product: CASSKLAGGFDTQYF.

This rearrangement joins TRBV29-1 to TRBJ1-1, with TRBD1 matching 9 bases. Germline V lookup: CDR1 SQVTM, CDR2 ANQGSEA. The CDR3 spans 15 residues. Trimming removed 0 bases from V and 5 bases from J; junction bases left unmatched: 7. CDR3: CSVEDTGTGRTEAFF. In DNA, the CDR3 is TGCAGCGTTGAAGATACCGGGACAGGGAGAACTGAAGCTTTCTTT. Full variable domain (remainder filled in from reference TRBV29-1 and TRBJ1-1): SAVISQKPSRDICQRGTSLTIQCQVDSQVTMMFWYRQQPGQSLTLIATANQGSEATYESGFVIDKFPISRPNLTFSTLTVSNMSPEDSSIYLCSVEDTGTGRTEAFFGQGTRLTVV.

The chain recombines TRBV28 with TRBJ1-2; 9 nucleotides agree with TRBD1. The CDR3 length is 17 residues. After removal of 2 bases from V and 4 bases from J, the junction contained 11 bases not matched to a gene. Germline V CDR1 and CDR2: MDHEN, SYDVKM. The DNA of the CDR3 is TGTGCCAGCAGTTTACAACAGGGGGCGCAGGGTGTCTATGGCTACACCTTC. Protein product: CASSLQQGAQGVYGYTF.

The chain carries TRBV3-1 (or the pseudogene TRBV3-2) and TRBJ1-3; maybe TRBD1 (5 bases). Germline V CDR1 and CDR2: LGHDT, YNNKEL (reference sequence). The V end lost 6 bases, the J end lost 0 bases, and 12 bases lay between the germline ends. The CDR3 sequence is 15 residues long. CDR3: CASSLAGGSGNTIYF. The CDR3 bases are TGTGCCAGCAGTTTGGCGGGGGGCTCTGGAAACACCATATATTTT.

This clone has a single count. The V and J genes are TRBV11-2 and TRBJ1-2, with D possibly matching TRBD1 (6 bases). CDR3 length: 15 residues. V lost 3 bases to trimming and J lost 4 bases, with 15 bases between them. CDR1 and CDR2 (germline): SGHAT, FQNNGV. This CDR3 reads CASSLGGAGSYGYTF. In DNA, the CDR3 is TGTGCCAGCAGCTTGGGGGGGGCCGGAAGCTATGGCTACACCTTC.

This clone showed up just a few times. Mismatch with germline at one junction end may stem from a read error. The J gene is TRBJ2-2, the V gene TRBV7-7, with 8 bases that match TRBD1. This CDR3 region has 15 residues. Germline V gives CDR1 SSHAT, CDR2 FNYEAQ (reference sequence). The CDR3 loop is CASSPDREWTGELFF. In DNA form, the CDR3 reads TGTGCTAGCAGCCCGGACAGGGAATGGACCGGGGAGCTGTTTTTT.

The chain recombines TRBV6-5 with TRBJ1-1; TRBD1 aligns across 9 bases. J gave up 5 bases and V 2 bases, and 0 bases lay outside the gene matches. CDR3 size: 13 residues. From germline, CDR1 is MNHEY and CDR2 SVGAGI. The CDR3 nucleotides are TGTGCCAGCAGTTACGGGACAGGGACTGAAGCTTTCTTT. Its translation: CASSYGTGTEAFF.

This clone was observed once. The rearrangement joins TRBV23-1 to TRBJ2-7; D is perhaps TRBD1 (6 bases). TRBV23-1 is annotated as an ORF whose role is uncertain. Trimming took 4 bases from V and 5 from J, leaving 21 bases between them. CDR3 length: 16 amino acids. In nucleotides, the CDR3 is TGCGCCAGCAGTCTTACAGGGAACCCGATATTGGACGAGCAGTACTTC. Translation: CASSLTGNPILDEQYF.

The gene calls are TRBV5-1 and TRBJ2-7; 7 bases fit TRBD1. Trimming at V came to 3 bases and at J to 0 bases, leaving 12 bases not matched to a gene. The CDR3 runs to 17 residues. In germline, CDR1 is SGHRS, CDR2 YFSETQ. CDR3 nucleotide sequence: TGCGCCAGCAGCTCGAGACAGGGCCCCGTTAGCTCCTACGAGCAGTACTTC. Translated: CASSSRQGPVSSYEQYF.

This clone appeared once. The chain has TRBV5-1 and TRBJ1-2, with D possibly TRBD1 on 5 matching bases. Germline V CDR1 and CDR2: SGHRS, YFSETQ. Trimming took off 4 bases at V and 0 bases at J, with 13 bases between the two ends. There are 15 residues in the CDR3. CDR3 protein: CASSPSPTANYGYTF. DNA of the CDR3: TGCGCCAGCAGCCCCAGCCCGACAGCTAACTATGGCTACACCTTC.

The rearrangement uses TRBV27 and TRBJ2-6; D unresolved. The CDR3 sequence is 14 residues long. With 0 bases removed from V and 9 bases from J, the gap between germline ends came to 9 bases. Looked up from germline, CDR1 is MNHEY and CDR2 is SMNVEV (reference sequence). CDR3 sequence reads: CASSLSLGLNVLTF. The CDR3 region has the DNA TGTGCCAGCAGTTTATCGCTCGGTCTCAACGTCCTGACTTTC.

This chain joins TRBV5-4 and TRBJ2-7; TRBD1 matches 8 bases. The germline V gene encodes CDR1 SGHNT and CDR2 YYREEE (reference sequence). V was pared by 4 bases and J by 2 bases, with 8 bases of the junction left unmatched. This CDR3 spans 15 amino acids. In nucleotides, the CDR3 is TGTGCCAGCAGCCCCCCGGACAGGGCTACCTACGAGCAGTACTTC. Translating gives CASSPPDRATYEQYF.

DNA for the CDR3: TGTGCCAGCAAGGGCAGGGGACAGGGGTTCAATTCACCCCTCCACTTT. Amino acids: CASKGRGQGFNSPLHF. J is TRBJ1-6 and V is TRBV28, with 10 positions matching TRBD1. V shed 7 bases, J shed 7 bases, and the junction held 10 bases outside the gene matches. From germline, CDR1 is MDHEN and CDR2 SYDVKM. This CDR3 comprises 16 residues.

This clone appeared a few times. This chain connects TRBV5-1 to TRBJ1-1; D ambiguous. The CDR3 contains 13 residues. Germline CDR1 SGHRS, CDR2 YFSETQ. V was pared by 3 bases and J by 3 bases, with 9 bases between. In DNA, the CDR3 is TGCGCCAGCAGCTCGCTCTCAGACACTGAAGCTTTCTTT. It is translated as CASSSLSDTEAFF.